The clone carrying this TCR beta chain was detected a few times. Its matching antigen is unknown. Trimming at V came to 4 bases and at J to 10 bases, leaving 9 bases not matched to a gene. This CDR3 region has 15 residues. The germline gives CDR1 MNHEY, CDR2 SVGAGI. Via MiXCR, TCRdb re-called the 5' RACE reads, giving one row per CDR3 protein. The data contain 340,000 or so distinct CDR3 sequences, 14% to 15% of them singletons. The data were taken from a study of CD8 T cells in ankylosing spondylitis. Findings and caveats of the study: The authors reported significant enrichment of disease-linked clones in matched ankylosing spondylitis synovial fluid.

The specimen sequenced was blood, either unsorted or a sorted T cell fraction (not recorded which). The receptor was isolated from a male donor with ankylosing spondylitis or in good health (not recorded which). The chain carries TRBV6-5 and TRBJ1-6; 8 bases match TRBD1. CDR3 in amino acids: CASSSRTGSGSPLHF. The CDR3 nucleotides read TGTGCCAGCAGTTCGCGGACAGGGTCAGGATCACCCCTCCACTTT.